This T cell receptor (beta chain) was sequenced for a study of tumor and adjacent non-tumor tissue in lung cancer. No cell sorting was done before RNA was extracted from the tissue. More than 3 cm separated this lung sample from the edge of the tumor. A modified ARM-PCR protocol with three rounds of nested PCR amplified TCRbeta. From the multiplex PCR reads, TCRdb called clonotypes with MiXCR, one entry per CDR3 protein. The table includes more than 85,000 distinct CDR3 sequences, 60% to 65% detected once. Details on this clonotype: Here the CDR3 omits its conserved ending phenylalanine or tryptophan, so a read error is the likely source.

This CDR3 contains 14 residues. CDR1 and CDR2 (germline): SGHKS, YYEKEE (reference sequence). J is TRBJ1-2 and V is TRBV5-5; D is unresolved. This sequence originates from a man aged 55-75 years with non-small cell lung cancer. Sequenced material: distant non-tumor lung tissue. As DNA, the CDR3 is TGTGCCAGCACCTTGGAAGCCGGAAGCTATGGCTACACCGTC. As protein: CASTLEAGSYGYTV.